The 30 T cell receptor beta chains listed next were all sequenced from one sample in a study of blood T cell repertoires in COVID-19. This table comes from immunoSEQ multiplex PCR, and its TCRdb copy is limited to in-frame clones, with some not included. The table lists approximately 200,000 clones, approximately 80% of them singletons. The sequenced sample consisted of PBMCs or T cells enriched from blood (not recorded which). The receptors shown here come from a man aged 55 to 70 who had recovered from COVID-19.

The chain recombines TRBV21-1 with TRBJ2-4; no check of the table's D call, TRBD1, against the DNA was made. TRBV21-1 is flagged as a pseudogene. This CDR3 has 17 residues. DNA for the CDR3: TGTGCCAGCAGCAAAAGATGCAGGGCCCTAGCCAAAAACATTCAGTACTTC. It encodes CASSKRCRALAKNIQYF.

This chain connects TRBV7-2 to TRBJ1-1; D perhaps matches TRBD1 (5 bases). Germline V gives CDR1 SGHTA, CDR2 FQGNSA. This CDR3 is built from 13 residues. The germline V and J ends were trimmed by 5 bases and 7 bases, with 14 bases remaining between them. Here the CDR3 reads CASSPSSRGEAFF. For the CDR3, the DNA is TGTGCCAGCAGCCCCTCATCAAGGGGTGAAGCTTTCTTT.

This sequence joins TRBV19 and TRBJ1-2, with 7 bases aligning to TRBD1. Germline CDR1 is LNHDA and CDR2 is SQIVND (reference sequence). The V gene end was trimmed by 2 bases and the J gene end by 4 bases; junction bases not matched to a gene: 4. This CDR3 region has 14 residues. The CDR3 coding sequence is TGTGCCAGTAGTATAAGGGGGCAGTTCTATGGCTACACCTTC. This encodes CASSIRGQFYGYTF.

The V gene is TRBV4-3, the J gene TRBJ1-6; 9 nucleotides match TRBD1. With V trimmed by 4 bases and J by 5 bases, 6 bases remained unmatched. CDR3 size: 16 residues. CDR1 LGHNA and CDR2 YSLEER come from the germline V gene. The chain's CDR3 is CASSPQGAVDNSPLHF. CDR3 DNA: TGCGCCAGCAGCCCACAGGGGGCTGTTGATAATTCACCCCTCCACTTT.

The CDR3 loop is CASSTRDRGRASSTYEQYF. CDR3 DNA sequence: TGTGCCAGTAGTACCCGGGACAGGGGGCGGGCGAGCTCAACCTACGAGCAGTACTTC. The chain is built from TRBV19 and TRBJ2-7; 12 bases fit TRBD1. This CDR3 is built from 19 residues. Germline CDR1 LNHDA, CDR2 SQIVND (reference sequence). V was clipped by 4 bases and J by 2 bases; unmatched bases: 15.

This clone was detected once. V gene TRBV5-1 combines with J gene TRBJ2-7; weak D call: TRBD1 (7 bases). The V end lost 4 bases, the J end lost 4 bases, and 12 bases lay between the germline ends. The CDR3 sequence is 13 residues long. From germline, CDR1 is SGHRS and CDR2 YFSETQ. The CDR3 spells CASSQGGTYEQYF. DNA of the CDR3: TGCGCCAGCAGCCAGGGGGGTACTTACGAGCAGTACTTC.

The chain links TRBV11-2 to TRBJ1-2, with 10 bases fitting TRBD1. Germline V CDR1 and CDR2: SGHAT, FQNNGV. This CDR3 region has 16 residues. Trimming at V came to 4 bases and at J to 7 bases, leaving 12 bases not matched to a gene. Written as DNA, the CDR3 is TGTGCCAGCAGCTCAACCGGGACAGGGGCGAGTCGTGGCTACACCTTC. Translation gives CASSSTGTGASRGYTF.

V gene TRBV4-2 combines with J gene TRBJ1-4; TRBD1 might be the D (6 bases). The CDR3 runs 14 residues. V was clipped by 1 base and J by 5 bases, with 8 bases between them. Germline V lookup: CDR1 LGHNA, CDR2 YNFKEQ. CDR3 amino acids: CASSQVGQNEKLFF. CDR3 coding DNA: TGTGCCAGCAGCCAAGTCGGACAGAATGAAAAACTGTTTTTT.

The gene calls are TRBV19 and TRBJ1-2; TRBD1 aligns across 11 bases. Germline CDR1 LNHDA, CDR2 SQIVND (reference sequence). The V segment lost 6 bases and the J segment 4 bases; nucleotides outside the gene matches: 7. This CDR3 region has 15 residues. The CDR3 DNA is TGTGCCAGTAGCACCCGGACAGGGGGCGGCTATGGCTACACCTTC. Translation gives CASSTRTGGGYGYTF.

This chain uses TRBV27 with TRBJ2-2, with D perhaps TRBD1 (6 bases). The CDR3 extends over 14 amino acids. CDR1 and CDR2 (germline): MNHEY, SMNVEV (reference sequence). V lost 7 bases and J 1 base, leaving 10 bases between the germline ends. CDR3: CASMRQVNTGELFF. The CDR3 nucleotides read TGTGCCAGCATGAGACAGGTGAACACCGGGGAGCTGTTTTTT.

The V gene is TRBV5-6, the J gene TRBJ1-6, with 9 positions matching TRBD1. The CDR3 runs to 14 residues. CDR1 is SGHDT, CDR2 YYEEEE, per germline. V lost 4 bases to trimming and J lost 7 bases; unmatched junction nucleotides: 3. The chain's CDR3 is CASSRDRGNSPLHF. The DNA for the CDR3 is TGTGCCAGCAGCCGCGACAGGGGGAATTCACCCCTCCACTTT.

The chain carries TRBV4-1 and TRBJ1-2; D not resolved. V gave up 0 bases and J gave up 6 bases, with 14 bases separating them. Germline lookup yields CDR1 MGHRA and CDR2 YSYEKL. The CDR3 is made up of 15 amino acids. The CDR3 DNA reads TGCGCCAGCAGCCAAGATACCGGGATTGTGAATGGCTACACCTTC. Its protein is CASSQDTGIVNGYTF.

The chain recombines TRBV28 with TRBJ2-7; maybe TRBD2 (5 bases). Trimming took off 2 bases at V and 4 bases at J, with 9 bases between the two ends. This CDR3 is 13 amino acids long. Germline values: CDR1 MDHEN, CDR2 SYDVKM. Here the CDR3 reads CASSLRRGYEQYF. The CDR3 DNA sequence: TGTGCCAGCAGTTTACGTCGGGGTTACGAGCAGTACTTC.

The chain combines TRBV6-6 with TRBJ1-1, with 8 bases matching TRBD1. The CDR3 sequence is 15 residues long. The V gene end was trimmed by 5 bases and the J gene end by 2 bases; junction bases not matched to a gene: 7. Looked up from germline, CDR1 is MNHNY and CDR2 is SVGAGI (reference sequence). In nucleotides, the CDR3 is TGTGCCAGCAGTACGAATGACAGGGGAAACACTGAAGCTTTCTTT. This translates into CASSTNDRGNTEAFF.

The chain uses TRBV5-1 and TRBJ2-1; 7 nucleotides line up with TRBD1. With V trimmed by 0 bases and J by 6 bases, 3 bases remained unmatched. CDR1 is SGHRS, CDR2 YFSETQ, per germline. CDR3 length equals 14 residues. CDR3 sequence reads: CASSLGQGPNEQFF. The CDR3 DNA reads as TGCGCCAGCAGCTTGGGACAGGGCCCCAATGAGCAGTTCTTC.

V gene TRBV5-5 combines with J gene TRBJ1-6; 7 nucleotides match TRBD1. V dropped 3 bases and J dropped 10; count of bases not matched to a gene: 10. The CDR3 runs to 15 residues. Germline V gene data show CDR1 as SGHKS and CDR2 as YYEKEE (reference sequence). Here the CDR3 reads CASSWGQNNGSPLHF. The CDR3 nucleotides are TGTGCCAGCAGCTGGGGACAGAATAACGGATCACCCCTCCACTTT.

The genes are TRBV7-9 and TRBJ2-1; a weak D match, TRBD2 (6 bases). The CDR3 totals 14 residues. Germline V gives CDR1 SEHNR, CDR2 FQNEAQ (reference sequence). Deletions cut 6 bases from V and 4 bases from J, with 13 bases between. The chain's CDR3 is CASRIGGAYNEQFF. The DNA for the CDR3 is TGTGCCAGCAGGATAGGCGGGGCATACAATGAGCAGTTCTTC.

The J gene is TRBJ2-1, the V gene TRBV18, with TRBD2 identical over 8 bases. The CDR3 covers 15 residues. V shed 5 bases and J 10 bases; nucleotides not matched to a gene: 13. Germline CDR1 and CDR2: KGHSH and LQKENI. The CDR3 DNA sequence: TGTGCCAGCTCATCGCCTACTAGCGGCCGGGGGGAGCAGTTCTTC. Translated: CASSSPTSGRGEQFF. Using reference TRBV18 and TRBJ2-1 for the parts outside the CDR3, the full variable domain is NAGVMQNPRHLVRRRGQEARLRCSPMKGHSHVYWYRQLPEEGLKFMVYLQKENIIDESGMPKERFSAEFPKEGPSILRIQQVVRGDSAAYFCASSSPTSGRGEQFFGPGTRLTVL.

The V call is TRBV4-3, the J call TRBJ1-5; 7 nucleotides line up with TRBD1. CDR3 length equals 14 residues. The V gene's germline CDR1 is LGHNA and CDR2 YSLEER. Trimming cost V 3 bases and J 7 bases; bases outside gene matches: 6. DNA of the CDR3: TGCGCCAGCAGCCAGGAGACAGGGATCCAGCCCCAGCATTTT. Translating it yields CASSQETGIQPQHF.

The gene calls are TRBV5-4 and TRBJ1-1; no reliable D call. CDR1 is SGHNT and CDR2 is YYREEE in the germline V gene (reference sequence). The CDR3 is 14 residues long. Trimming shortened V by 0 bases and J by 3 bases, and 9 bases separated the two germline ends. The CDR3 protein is CASSLDRGHTEAFF. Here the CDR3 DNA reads TGTGCCAGCAGCTTGGATCGTGGGCACACTGAAGCTTTCTTT.

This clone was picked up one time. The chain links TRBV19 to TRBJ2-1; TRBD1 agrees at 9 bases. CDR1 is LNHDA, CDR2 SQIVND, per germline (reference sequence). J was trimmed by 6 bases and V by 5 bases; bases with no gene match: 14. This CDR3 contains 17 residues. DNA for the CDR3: TGTGCCAGTAGTGCGGGACAGGGCCCTACCTTGTTCAATGAGCAGTTCTTC. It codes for CASSAGQGPTLFNEQFF.

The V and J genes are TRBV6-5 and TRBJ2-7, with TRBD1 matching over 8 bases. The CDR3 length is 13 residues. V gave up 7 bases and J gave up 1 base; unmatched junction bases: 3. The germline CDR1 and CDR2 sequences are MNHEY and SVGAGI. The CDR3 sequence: CASNRDRSYEQYF. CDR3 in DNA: TGTGCCAGCAATAGGGACAGGTCCTACGAGCAGTACTTC.

CDR3 sequence reads: CAIKGQGDSRELFF. The CDR3 DNA is TGTGCCATCAAGGGGCAGGGGGATTCTAGGGAGCTGTTTTTT. V is TRBV10-3 and J is TRBJ2-2; 7 bases align to TRBD1. CDR3 size: 14 residues. Germline loops: CDR1 ENHRY, CDR2 SYGVKD. After removal of 7 bases from V and 9 bases from J, the junction contained 11 bases not matched to a gene.

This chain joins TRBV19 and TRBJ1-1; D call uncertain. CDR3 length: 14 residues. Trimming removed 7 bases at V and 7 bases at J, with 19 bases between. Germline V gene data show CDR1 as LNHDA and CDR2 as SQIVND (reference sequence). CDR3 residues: CASKAGTRDIEAFF. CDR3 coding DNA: TGTGCCAGTAAGGCTGGCACCCGGGATATTGAAGCTTTCTTT.

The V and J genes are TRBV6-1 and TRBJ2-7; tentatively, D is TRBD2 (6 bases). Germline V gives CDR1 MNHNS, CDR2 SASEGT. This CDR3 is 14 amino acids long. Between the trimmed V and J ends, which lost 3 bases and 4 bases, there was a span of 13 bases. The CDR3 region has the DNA TGTGCCAGCAGTGATTGGAGGGGCTCTTACGAGCAGTACTTC. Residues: CASSDWRGSYEQYF.

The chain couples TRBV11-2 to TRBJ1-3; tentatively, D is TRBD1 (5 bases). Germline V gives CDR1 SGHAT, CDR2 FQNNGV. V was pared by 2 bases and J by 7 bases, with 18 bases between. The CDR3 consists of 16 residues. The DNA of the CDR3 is TGTGCCAGCAGCTTATGGTCGGCCAGGGTAAGGAACACCATATATTTT. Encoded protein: CASSLWSARVRNTIYF.

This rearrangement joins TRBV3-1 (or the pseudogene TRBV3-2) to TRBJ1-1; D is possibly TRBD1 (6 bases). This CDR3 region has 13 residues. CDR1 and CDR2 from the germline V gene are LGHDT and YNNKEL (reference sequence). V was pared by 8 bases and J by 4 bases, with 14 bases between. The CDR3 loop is CASLAQGSTEAFF. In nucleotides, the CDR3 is TGTGCCAGCCTCGCTCAGGGGAGCACTGAAGCTTTCTTT.

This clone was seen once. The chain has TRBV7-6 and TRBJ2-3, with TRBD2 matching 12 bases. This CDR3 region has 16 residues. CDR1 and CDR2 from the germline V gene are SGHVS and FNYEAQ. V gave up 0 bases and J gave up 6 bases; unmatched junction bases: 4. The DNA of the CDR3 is TGTGCCAGCAGCTTAGCCCTAGCGGGGGGGGTGGATACGCAGTATTTT. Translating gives CASSLALAGGVDTQYF.

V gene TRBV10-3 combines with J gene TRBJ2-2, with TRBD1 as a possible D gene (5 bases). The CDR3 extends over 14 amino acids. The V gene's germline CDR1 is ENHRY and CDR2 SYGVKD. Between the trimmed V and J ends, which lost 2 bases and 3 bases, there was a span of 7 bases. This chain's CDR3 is CAISEGADTGELFF. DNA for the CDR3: TGTGCCATCAGTGAGGGGGCAGACACCGGGGAGCTGTTTTTT.

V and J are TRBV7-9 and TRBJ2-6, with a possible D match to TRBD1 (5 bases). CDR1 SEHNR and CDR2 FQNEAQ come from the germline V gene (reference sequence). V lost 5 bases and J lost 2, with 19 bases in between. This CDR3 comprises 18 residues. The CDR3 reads CASSPLLTANTGANVLTF. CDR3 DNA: TGTGCCAGCAGCCCACTTTTGACAGCAAATACTGGGGCCAACGTCCTGACTTTC.